The entry below describes one T cell receptor beta chain. What it binds is not known. This entry belongs to a study of CD8+ T cells in alopecia areata. Study-wide context: Twice a day, 5 to 10 mg of oral tofacitinib was administered to treated patients. People stayed on tofacitinib for 6 to 18 months, then stopped the drug for 6 months. Study-level results: An increase in clonality over normal scalp was evident in lesional scalp, especially alopecia totalis/universalis.

V lost 9 bases to trimming and J lost 2 bases; unmatched junction nucleotides: 6. CDR1 and CDR2 from the germline V gene are MNHEY and SVGAGI. The CDR3 runs 14 residues. Extracted RNA was reverse transcribed into cDNA, the sequencing template. Using immunoSEQ multiplex PCR, the repertoire was profiled, and TCRdb retains in-frame clones only, with some absent. The table records roughly 200,000 clones, roughly 65% of them present only once. Samples from alopecia areata patients were lesional scalp punch biopsies and peripheral blood. The TCR was taken from a human donor with alopecia areata. Sequences were derived from CD4+ T cells sorted from blood, sampled at week 0. V gene TRBV6-5 combines with J gene TRBJ2-3; 9 bases are a match to TRBD2. In nucleotides, the CDR3 is TGTGCCAGTCAGCGGGGGGCCGCCACAGATACGCAGTATTTT. Protein product: CASQRGAATDTQYF.